Listed below are T cell receptor beta chains from one sample, sequenced in a study of CD4 T cells in relation to SARS-CoV-2 and coronaviruses. Their antigens remain unidentified. Profiling relied on immunoSEQ multiplex PCR, and the TCRdb table lists in-frame clones only, not all of them. The sample shows 25,000 to 30,000 clones, roughly four fifths of them seen only once. Specimen: CD4+ T cells from PBMCs, cultured in vitro. The receptors were sampled from a human donor in good health. CDR3s include the opening cysteine and the closing phenylalanine or tryptophan. D genes are given only for firm matches. A clone size is listed for some rows: how often the clone was seen (once, few, many), or a class if it is expanded.

>TRBJ1-4|TRBV11-2|-|-
TGTGCCAGCAGCTTAGGGAATAGGGGAAATGAAAAACTGTTTTTT
CASSLGNRGNEKLFF
>TRBJ2-3|TRBV7-9|-|-
TGTGCCAGCAGCTCTTTTTTAGCGGTCACAGATACGCAGTATTTT
CASSSFLAVTDTQYF
>TRBJ1-5|TRBV7-8|-|-
TGTGCCAGCAGCTCATCCGAAGGCAATCAGCCCCAGCATTTT
CASSSSEGNQPQHF
>TRBJ1-3|TRBV12-5|-|TRBD1
TGTGCTAGTGGTTTGGTAACGCCCCGGACAGGGGAGGGAAGAAACACCATATATTTT
CASGLVTPRTGEGRNTIYF
>TRBJ1-5|TRBV7-2|-|-
TGTGCCAGCAGCTTAACAGGTGGGGGACAGCCCCAGCATTTT
CASSLTGGGQPQHF
>TRBJ1-4|TRBV5-6|-|-
TGTGCCAGCAGCTTGTTGTCTAATGAAAAACTGTTTTTT
CASSLLSNEKLFF
>TRBJ2-1|TRBV5-1|few|-
TGCGCCAGCAGCTTGGCCGCTACGGGCAATGAGCAGTTCTTC
CASSLAATGNEQFF
>TRBJ2-2|TRBV29-1|few|-
TGCAGCGTCCCCCGCTCGGCTGGCGGGGAGCTGTTTTTT
CSVPRSAGGELFF
>TRBJ2-5|TRBV7-3|-|TRBD2
TGTGCCAGCAGCCCATCCAGCGGGAGGGAGACCCAGTACTTC
CASSPSSGRETQYF
>TRBJ1-4|TRBV11-2|-|-
TGTGCCAGCAGCTTAGCGGGCAGGGCAGGTGAAAAACTGTTTTTT
CASSLAGRAGEKLFF
>TRBJ1-1|TRBV7-8|-|TRBD1
TGTGCCAGCAGCCCGACAGGGAGAGAAGCTTTCTTT
CASSPTGREAFF
>TRBJ1-5|TRBV9|few|-
TGTGCCAGCAGCGTAGGTGAGGGTAGCAATCAGCCCCAGCATTTT
CASSVGEGSNQPQHF
>TRBJ1-2|TRBV5-5|-|-
TGTGCCAGCAGCTTGGCACTCGACAGGACCCGATACTATAACTATGGCTACACCTTC
CASSLALDRTRYYNYGYTF
>TRBJ1-5|TRBV4-1|-|TRBD1
TGCGCCAGCAGCCAGGGCAGGGGGAAACAGCCCCAGCATTTT
CASSQGRGKQPQHF
>TRBJ2-5|TRBV4-3|-|-
TGCGCCAGCAGCCAAGACCGGGAGACCCAGTACTTC
CASSQDRETQYF
>TRBJ2-2|TRBV27|-|TRBD1
TGTGCCAGCAGTTCAAACAGGGGGTTTGGCGGGGAGCTGTTTTTT
CASSSNRGFGGELFF
>TRBJ2-2|TRBV7-2|-|-
TGTGCCAGCCCCAAGACCGGGGCCCCGAACACCGGGGAGCTGTTTTTT
CASPKTGAPNTGELFF
>TRBJ2-2|TRBV9|-|TRBD1
TGTGCCAGCAGCGTCCGACAGGGAACCGGGGAGCTGTTTTTT
CASSVRQGTGELFF
>TRBJ2-1|TRBV7-9|-|TRBD2
TGTGCCAGCAGCCCCTATACTAGCGGGAGGGCCGCCTCCTACAATGAGCAGTTCTTC
CASSPYTSGRAASYNEQFF
>TRBJ1-4|TRBV27|-|-
TGTGCCAGCGCCGAGGGTGAAAAACTGTTTTTT
CASAEGEKLFF
>TRBJ2-3|TRBV9|-|TRBD2
TGTGCCAGCAGCTTACGGGCGGGAGCCCGCACAGATACGCAGTATTTT
CASSLRAGARTDTQYF
>TRBJ2-5|TRBV30|-|-
TGTGCCTGGAGTTACCAAGAGACCCAGTACTTC
CAWSYQETQYF
>TRBJ1-6|TRBV28|-|-
TGTGCCAGCAGGAACAGTTTCTTGAGCTCCTATAATTCACCCCTCCACTTT
CASRNSFLSSYNSPLHF
>TRBJ2-5|TRBV9|-|-
TGTGCCAGCAGCGTAGGAGAGGGGAGGAGGGAGACCCAGTACTTC
CASSVGEGRRETQYF
>TRBJ1-3|TRBV6-5|-|-
TGTGCCAGCAGTTACTCGAGTAGGTCCTCTGGAAACACCATATATTTT
CASSYSSRSSGNTIYF
>TRBJ1-1|TRBV6-2/TRBV6-3|few|TRBD1
TGTGCCAGCAGTTCGTCGGTAGGGGGCGGTGGCACTGAAGCTTTCTTT
CASSSSVGGGGTEAFF
>TRBJ1-3|TRBV21-1|-|-
TGTGCCAGCAGCAAACAAGGCAGGGGACCTGGAAACACCATATATTTT
CASSKQGRGPGNTIYF
>TRBJ2-3|TRBV29-1|-|TRBD1
TGCAGCGTTGGTCGGGCAGCACCGGGACAGGGCACAGATACGCAGTATTTT
CSVGRAAPGQGTDTQYF
>TRBJ2-7|TRBV10-3|-|TRBD1
TGTGCCATCAGTAACCGGGACAGGGACGACGAGCAGTACTTC
CAISNRDRDDEQYF
>TRBJ2-1|TRBV4-2|few|-
TGTGCCAGCAGCCAAGCCCACCCCTACAATGAGCAGTTCTTC
CASSQAHPYNEQFF
>TRBJ1-2|TRBV25-1|-|TRBD1
TGTGCCAGCAGCCCCACCGGGACAGGGGTCGGCTACACCTTC
CASSPTGTGVGYTF
>TRBJ2-3|TRBV4-3|-|TRBD1
TGCGCCAGCAGCGGGACAGCTAGCACAGATACGCAGTATTTT
CASSGTASTDTQYF